Presented here are 3 T cell receptor beta chains from one specimen sequenced in a study of post-analysis software for immune sequencing data. Study results and caveats: Comparison of patients with controls showed 5 or 6 TRBV segments more frequent in patients, TRBV5-6, TRBV5-1 and TRBV20-1 among them.

Unique molecular identifiers tagged the TCR beta cDNA libraries. From the PCR reads, TCRdb called clonotypes with MiXCR, one entry per CDR3 protein. The sample includes 650,000 to 900,000 distinct CDR3 sequences, 46% of them seen just once. These TCRs are of unknown antigen specificity. The source material was blood. The source of these receptors is a girl aged 5-17 years with multiple sclerosis.

The chain is built from TRBV29-1 and TRBJ2-1; D is unresolved. This CDR3 is built from 9 residues. CDR1 is SQVTM, CDR2 ANQGSEA, per germline. Deletions cut 0 bases from V and 14 bases from J, with 5 bases between. The CDR3, as DNA: TGCAGCGTTGAAGATGGAAAGTTCTTC. Encoded protein: CSVEDGKFF.

The chain has TRBV20-1 and TRBJ2-7; 7 bases are shared with TRBD1. From germline, CDR1 is DFQATT and CDR2 SNEGSKA (reference sequence). The V and J ends lost 2 bases and 0 bases, in that order; junction bases with no gene match: 4. The CDR3 covers 14 residues. Here the CDR3 DNA reads TGCAGTGCTAGATCGTGGGACAGCTCCTACGAGCAGTACTTC. Amino acid sequence: CSARSWDSSYEQYF.

The chain has TRBV7-2 and TRBJ2-5; 9 bases line up with TRBD2. V dropped 2 bases and J dropped 4; count of bases not matched to a gene: 8. The CDR3 has 16 amino acids. Looked up from germline, CDR1 is SGHTA and CDR2 is FQGNSA. The CDR3 region has the DNA TGTGCCAGCAGCTTAATGGCGGGAGGGGGGGGAGAGACCCAGTACTTC. It yields the protein CASSLMAGGGGETQYF.